Listed below are T cell receptor beta chains from one sample, sequenced in a study of graft-versus-host responses after intestinal transplantation. Assay: immunoSEQ multiplex PCR; the TCRdb copy retains only in-frame clones and omits some. The sample lists 10,000 to 14,000 clones; under 80% were seen once. Sequenced here: ileum tissue, sampled 23 days after intestinal transplant. Every receptor here comes from a human patient who received an intestinal transplant, so some T cells may come from the graft donor. Both conserved end residues are part of each CDR3. Fields, in order: D gene, clone size, J gene, V gene, CDR3 protein, CDR3 DNA. A D gene is named only where the DNA matches it firmly. Clone size appears in some rows only: once, few, many, or a class for an expanded clone.

D: NA
size: NA
J: TRBJ2-7
V: TRBV27
CDR3: CASSCSGTLYEQYF
DNA: TGTGCCAGCAGTTGTTCGGGGACACTTTACGAGCAGTACTTC

D: TRBD2
size: NA
J: TRBJ2-1
V: TRBV19
CDR3: CASSIWVLAGEYNEQFF
DNA: TGTGCCAGTAGTATCTGGGTACTAGCGGGCGAATACAATGAGCAGTTCTTC

D: NA
size: NA
J: TRBJ2-3
V: TRBV11-3
CDR3: CASSPGLGADTQYF
DNA: TGTGCCAGCAGCCCGGGCCTGGGAGCAGATACGCAGTATTTT

D: NA
size: few
J: TRBJ2-5
V: TRBV7-7
CDR3: CASSLSGRETQYF
DNA: TGTGCCAGCAGCTTATCAGGGCGGGAGACCCAGTACTTC

D: NA
size: NA
J: TRBJ1-4
V: TRBV30
CDR3: CAWSARTSTNEKLFF
DNA: TGTGCCTGGAGTGCAAGGACATCAACTAATGAAAAACTGTTTTTT

D: TRBD1
size: NA
J: TRBJ1-2
V: TRBV12-5
CDR3: CASGLVSDRGYGYTF
DNA: TGTGCTAGTGGTTTGGTTTCGGACAGGGGGTATGGCTACACCTTC

D: NA
size: NA
J: TRBJ2-1
V: TRBV4-2
CDR3: CASSLSGGDEQFF
DNA: TGTGCCAGCAGCCTAAGCGGCGGTGATGAGCAGTTCTTC

D: NA
size: few
J: TRBJ2-5
V: TRBV5-5
CDR3: CASSQMGFETQYF
DNA: TGTGCCAGCAGCCAGATGGGGTTCGAGACCCAGTACTTC

D: NA
size: NA
J: TRBJ2-3
V: TRBV5-1
CDR3: CASSSDGPGTDTQYF
DNA: TGCGCCAGCAGTAGCGACGGTCCAGGCACAGATACGCAGTATTTT

D: NA
size: NA
J: TRBJ2-7
V: TRBV2
CDR3: CASSEISASQQYF
DNA: TGTGCCAGCAGTGAAATCTCGGCTAGTCAGCAGTACTTC